The rows below give T cell receptor beta chains drawn from one sample of a study of CD8 T cells in Susac syndrome. One entry per CDR3 protein, called by TCRdb with MiXCR from the immunoSEQ multiplex PCR reads. The sample lists tens of thousands of distinct CDR3 sequences, roughly nine tenths seen once, with 0.5% to 0.65% in the top ten. Sample: CD8+ T cells from PBMCs. These receptors were obtained from a human donor with multiple sclerosis. The CDR3 runs from the conserved cysteine through the conserved F or W. D genes are given only for firm matches. Size is omitted from some rows. Given values are once, few, many or a class for expanded clones.

v_call,clone_size,j_call,d_call,cdr3_nt,cdr3_aa
TRBV6-2/TRBV6-3,-,TRBJ2-1,TRBD2,TGTGCCAGCACCGACCCACTAGCGGCATACAATGAGCAGTTCTTC,CASTDPLAAYNEQFF
TRBV19,-,TRBJ2-7,TRBD1,TGTGCCAGTAGTTTCCAGGGGGAAGTCGAGCAGTACTTC,CASSFQGEVEQYF
TRBV6-4,-,TRBJ1-1,-,TGTGCCAGCAGTGCCTGGGTGGGCACTGAAGCTTTCTTT,CASSAWVGTEAFF
TRBV7-3,-,TRBJ2-7,-,TGTGCCAGCAGCTTAACAGGCGGATCCTCCGAGCAGTACTTC,CASSLTGGSSEQYF
TRBV4-1,-,TRBJ2-3,TRBD2,TGCGCCAGCAGCCCGCTAGCGGGGGCCACAGATACGCAGTATTTT,CASSPLAGATDTQYF
TRBV13,-,TRBJ2-5,TRBD2,TGTGCCAGCAGCTTTTCTAGCGGGGGCCAGGGGGAGACCCAGTACTTC,CASSFSSGGQGETQYF
TRBV7-8,once,TRBJ2-5,-,TGTGCCAGCAGCTTGGGTGAAGAGACCCAGTACTTC,CASSLGEETQYF
TRBV11-1,-,TRBJ2-7,-,TGTGCCAGCAGCTTAGCGCGGGGACGTAATTACGAGCAGTACTTC,CASSLARGRNYEQYF
TRBV28,-,TRBJ1-1,-,TGTGCCAGCAGTTTCGGGGGGACCGAGAACACTGAAGCTTTCTTT,CASSFGGTENTEAFF
TRBV14,-,TRBJ1-2,TRBD1,TGTGCCAGCAGCCAAAGATACAGGGGGCTTAACTATGGCTACACCTTC,CASSQRYRGLNYGYTF
TRBV6-5,-,TRBJ2-1,TRBD2,TGTGCCAGCAGTTACGGGACTAGCCCGTTCAATGAGCAGTTCTTC,CASSYGTSPFNEQFF
TRBV7-2,-,TRBJ2-1,TRBD2,TGTGCCAGCAGCCCCGGGACTAGCGCCTTTAATGAGCAGTTCTTC,CASSPGTSAFNEQFF
TRBV2,once,TRBJ2-2,-,TGTGCCAGCAGCTGGGTTGCCAAACACATCAACACCGGGGAGCTGTTTTTT,CASSWVAKHINTGELFF
TRBV12-3/TRBV12-4,-,TRBJ1-1,-,TGTGCCAGCAGCGTACAGGAATACACTGAAGCTTTCTTT,CASSVQEYTEAFF
TRBV6-5,-,TRBJ2-5,-,TGTGCCAGCAGATCCGGACAGATACAAGAGACCCAGTACTTC,CASRSGQIQETQYF
TRBV19,few,TRBJ2-1,-,TGTGCCAGTAGTGTTTCCTACAATGAGCAGTTCTTC,CASSVSYNEQFF
TRBV11-2,once,TRBJ2-7,-,TGTGCCAGCAGCTTAGACTCAGCCTATTACGAGCAGTACTTC,CASSLDSAYYEQYF
TRBV5-6,-,TRBJ2-4,TRBD1,TGTGCCAGCAGTTACGTGGGACAGGGGGCAGACACTCAGTACTTC,CASSYVGQGADTQYF
TRBV6-5,-,TRBJ2-7,-,TGTGCCAGCAGACTTACCCAAAAACTTACGTACGAGCAGTACTTC,CASRLTQKLTYEQYF
TRBV27,-,TRBJ2-5,-,TGTGCCAGCAGTTTATTGCGGGGCAACGGCAAAGAGACCCAGTACTTC,CASSLLRGNGKETQYF
TRBV12-3/TRBV12-4,-,TRBJ1-4,-,TGTGCCAGCGCACCCGACAGCCTTAATGAAAAACTGTTTTTT,CASAPDSLNEKLFF
TRBV2,few,TRBJ2-3,-,TGTGCCAGCAGCCACACAGATACGCAGTATTTT,CASSHTDTQYF
TRBV20-1,-,TRBJ1-5,TRBD1,TGCAGTGCTAGATACCGGGACAGGACTTATAGCAATCAGCCCCAGCATTTT,CSARYRDRTYSNQPQHF
TRBV5-1,-,TRBJ2-1,TRBD2,TGCGCCAGCAGTGCGGGAGTGGCCAATGAGCAGTTCTTC,CASSAGVANEQFF
TRBV15,-,TRBJ1-5,TRBD1,TGTGCCACCAGCAGAGATCAAGGGGACAGGGGATCGCCCCAGCATTTT,CATSRDQGDRGSPQHF
TRBV7-2,-,TRBJ2-2,-,TGTGCCAGCCTGAACACCGGGGAGCTGTTTTTT,CASLNTGELFF
TRBV4-1,once,TRBJ2-6,-,TGCGCCAGCAGCCCCCTTGTTAGTCTCGACAGGAACAATAGGGGGGCCAACGTCCTGACTTTC,CASSPLVSLDRNNRGANVLTF
TRBV2,once,TRBJ2-2,-,TGTGCCAGCACTCTACGGGTAGCCGGGGAGCTGTTTTTT,CASTLRVAGELFF
TRBV20-1,-,TRBJ2-1,-,TGCAGTGCTAGAGGGGGAGAGCACTACAATGAGCAGTTCTTC,CSARGGEHYNEQFF
TRBV20-1,-,TRBJ2-5,-,TGCAGTGCTAGAGATCTGAGCTACATCGAGACCCAGTACTTC,CSARDLSYIETQYF
TRBV18,-,TRBJ2-2,TRBD2,TGTGCCAGCTCACCACTAGCGGGGGGAAACAATGAGCTGTTTTTT,CASSPLAGGNNELFF
TRBV28,-,TRBJ1-1,-,TGTGCCAGCAGTTTAAACAACAGGTGGAACACTGAAGCTTTCTTT,CASSLNNRWNTEAFF
TRBV7-8,-,TRBJ2-7,TRBD2,TGTGCCAGCAGCGACCTAGCGGGAGGAGCCCACGAGCAGTACTTC,CASSDLAGGAHEQYF
TRBV7-8,-,TRBJ1-4,-,TGTGCCAGCAGCTTAGAGGCAGGGGACGAAAAACTGTTTTTT,CASSLEAGDEKLFF
TRBV7-2,once,TRBJ2-4,-,TGTGCCAGCAGCGTAACGTCGGGTTCCGCGGACATTCAGTACTTC,CASSVTSGSADIQYF
TRBV5-1,-,TRBJ2-5,TRBD1,TGCGCCAGCAGCCAGCCGGGACAGTACCAAGAGACCCAGTACTTC,CASSQPGQYQETQYF
TRBV6-5,-,TRBJ2-5,-,TGTGCCAGCAGTTACGAGGCAGACCAAGAGACCCAGTACTTC,CASSYEADQETQYF
TRBV3-1,once,TRBJ2-1,-,TGTGCCAGCAGCACACAGGACGAGTACAATGAGCAGTTCTTC,CASSTQDEYNEQFF
TRBV7-3,-,TRBJ2-2,TRBD2,TGTGCCAGCAGCCTTGTGGGGGGGAACGGGGAGCTGTTTTTT,CASSLVGGNGELFF
TRBV7-6,-,TRBJ2-5,-,TGTGCCAGCAGCTTAGGTATTCAAGAGACCCAGTACTTC,CASSLGIQETQYF
TRBV20-1,-,TRBJ2-7,-,TGCAGTGCTAGAAAGGATTATGGCTACGAGCAGTACTTC,CSARKDYGYEQYF
TRBV7-8,-,TRBJ2-1,-,TGTGCCAGCAGCTCTCCCTCGGGCCCCGTCGGGGAGCAGTTCTTC,CASSSPSGPVGEQFF
TRBV3-1,-,TRBJ2-5,-,TGTGCCAGCAGTCCTCAAGGAGGCCAAGAGACCCAGTACTTC,CASSPQGGQETQYF
TRBV12-3/TRBV12-4,-,TRBJ2-4,TRBD1,TGTGCCAGCAGTCTAGGACAGGGGGTCGGCATTCAGTACTTC,CASSLGQGVGIQYF
TRBV18,-,TRBJ2-7,-,TGTGCCAGCTCACCACCATTACAGGGCTTCGAGCAGTACTTC,CASSPPLQGFEQYF